Listed below are T cell receptor beta chains from one sample, sequenced in a study of T-cell memory formation after mild COVID-19. TCRdb redid the calling of the 5' RACE reads with MiXCR, one entry per CDR3 protein. The sample includes roughly 89,000 distinct CDR3 sequences, roughly 16% of them seen just once. Input material: PBMCs or a T cell subset sorted from them (not recorded which). All receptors derive from a man aged 18 to 30 who had mild COVID-19 (a few samples of this study predate the infection). Cell type and time point are not known. Each CDR3 is given with its conserved first and last residue. A D gene is named only where the DNA matches it firmly. The listing skips clone size in some rows; elsewhere it reads once, few, many or a size class.

clone size: -
V gene: TRBV4-1
D gene: TRBD1
J gene: TRBJ1-5
CDR3 DNA: TGCGCCAGCAGCCCTTTCGACAGGGGGAATCAGCCCCAGCATTTT
CDR3 protein: CASSPFDRGNQPQHF

clone size: -
V gene: TRBV7-9
D gene: -
J gene: TRBJ1-4
CDR3 DNA: TGTGCCAGCAGCTTAGTATCAACTAATGAAAAACTGTTTTTT
CDR3 protein: CASSLVSTNEKLFF

clone size: few
V gene: TRBV6-5
D gene: -
J gene: TRBJ2-5
CDR3 DNA: TGTGCCAGCAGTTACTCCCTACGCGGGGCTCAAGAGACCCAGTACTTC
CDR3 protein: CASSYSLRGAQETQYF

clone size: few
V gene: TRBV20-1
D gene: -
J gene: TRBJ2-5
CDR3 DNA: TGCAGTGCTCCGCGGGGCCTAGGGGAGACCCAGTACTTC
CDR3 protein: CSAPRGLGETQYF

clone size: few
V gene: TRBV7-6
D gene: -
J gene: TRBJ2-1
CDR3 DNA: TGTGCCAGCAGCTTAGTGGGTGGGGGAAACTACAATGAGCAGTTCTTC
CDR3 protein: CASSLVGGGNYNEQFF

clone size: few
V gene: TRBV4-3
D gene: -
J gene: TRBJ1-1
CDR3 DNA: TGCGCCAGCAGCCAAGTTCGGGAGGGAATCGGTGAAGCTTTCTTT
CDR3 protein: CASSQVREGIGEAFF

clone size: -
V gene: TRBV11-2
D gene: -
J gene: TRBJ2-1
CDR3 DNA: TGTGCCAGCAGAGATCCTTTGAGCTCCTACAATGAGCAGTTCTTC
CDR3 protein: CASRDPLSSYNEQFF

clone size: -
V gene: TRBV6-2/TRBV6-3
D gene: -
J gene: TRBJ2-3
CDR3 DNA: TGTGCCAGCAGTTACTGGAAGGTCACAGATACGCAGTATTTT
CDR3 protein: CASSYWKVTDTQYF

clone size: -
V gene: TRBV4-1
D gene: TRBD1
J gene: TRBJ1-2
CDR3 DNA: TGCGCCAGCAGCCAAGATCACAGGGGCTATGGCTACACCTTC
CDR3 protein: CASSQDHRGYGYTF

clone size: few
V gene: TRBV7-6
D gene: TRBD1
J gene: TRBJ2-1
CDR3 DNA: TGTGCCAGCAGCTCTAGGGGGCCGGTGGACTCCTACAATGAGCAGTTCTTC
CDR3 protein: CASSSRGPVDSYNEQFF

clone size: -
V gene: TRBV6-5
D gene: TRBD2
J gene: TRBJ2-1
CDR3 DNA: TGTGCCAGCAGACTAGCGGGGGACCTCCGCTGGGGTGAGCAGTTCTTC
CDR3 protein: CASRLAGDLRWGEQFF

clone size: many
V gene: TRBV6-5
D gene: -
J gene: TRBJ2-1
CDR3 DNA: TGTGCCAGCAGGTTAGACAGCCTTCCTCGATACAATGAGCAGTTCTTC
CDR3 protein: CASRLDSLPRYNEQFF

clone size: -
V gene: TRBV2
D gene: TRBD1
J gene: TRBJ2-7
CDR3 DNA: TGTGCCAGCGGCCTGACAGGGGGCCCCACCTACGAGCAGTACTTC
CDR3 protein: CASGLTGGPTYEQYF

clone size: -
V gene: TRBV20-1
D gene: -
J gene: TRBJ2-1
CDR3 DNA: TGCAGTGCTAGAGACGAACTAAGGTCCTACAATGAGCAGTTCTTC
CDR3 protein: CSARDELRSYNEQFF

clone size: -
V gene: TRBV10-3
D gene: -
J gene: TRBJ2-3
CDR3 DNA: TGTGCCATCAGTGATCCGGGGGTCACAGATACGCAGTATTTT
CDR3 protein: CAISDPGVTDTQYF

clone size: many
V gene: TRBV7-9
D gene: -
J gene: TRBJ1-5
CDR3 DNA: TGTGCCAGCAGCGGGACTGATAGCAATCAGCCCCAGCATTTT
CDR3 protein: CASSGTDSNQPQHF

clone size: many
V gene: TRBV12-3/TRBV12-4
D gene: TRBD1
J gene: TRBJ2-3
CDR3 DNA: TGTGCCAGCAGTTTAGCACAGGGGAGAGATACGCAGTATTTT
CDR3 protein: CASSLAQGRDTQYF